This TCR beta chain was documented in a study of OX40 agonist ivuxolimab in advanced cancers. Some background on the complete study: Ivuxolimab was an agonistic, fully human IgG2 monoclonal antibody directed against OX40 (CD134), a costimulatory receptor. Partial responses were achieved by three dose-escalation patients, of whom one had hepatocellular carcinoma and two had cutaneous melanoma. Intravenous ivuxolimab was administered to patients every 2 weeks at six dose levels: 0.01, 0.1, 0.3, 1.5, 3 and 10 mg/kg. In the dose-escalation cohort, roughly 82% of patients were male, and the mean age was 60 years with a range of roughly 20 to 80. Prior anti-PD-1, anti-PD-L1 or anti-CTLA-4 therapy was permitted, and approximately 39% of dose-escalation patients had received checkpoint inhibitors. The point of sequencing TCRbeta in the periphery was to test whether ivuxolimab changed TCR sequence diversity and drove clonal T-cell expansion. Of the roughly 51 dose-escalation patients, hepatocellular carcinoma was present in about 20, melanoma in around 15, renal cell carcinoma in 9 and head and neck cancer in 9. The paper reports the monotherapy dose-escalation portion (N of about 54 patients) of the phase I ivuxolimab trial.

From the germline V gene, CDR1 is MNHEY and CDR2 is SVGAGI. V was cut back by 5 bases and J by 8 bases, leaving a gap of 15 bases between them. Taken from cysteine to phenylalanine, the CDR3 has 13 residues. CDR3 DNA is the only sequence kept; it has 39 bases, read in frame from the first base. Overall study outcomes, separate from this receptor: At doses of 0.1 to 3.0 mg/kg, clonal expansion of both CD4+ and CD8+ blood T cells was observed from baseline to week 6. After ivuxolimab, expanded clones were on average more numerous among CD8+ T cells than among CD4+ T cells. In the 0.1-3.0 mg/kg groups, partial responders were among the patients with the lowest normalized peripheral clonal expansion, particularly in CD8+ T cells. Low levels of normalized T-cell clonal expansion were also seen in some patients who did not respond. The antigen specificity of the peripheral T cells that underwent clonal expansion was not determined.

For this clone: No cognate antigen has been identified for it. It has no much larger one-base neighbor in the sample; base qualities were not kept.

Patients with a history of autoimmune disease or receiving systemic immunosuppression were excluded from the trial. Peripheral blood for TCR sequencing was collected from all dose cohorts at baseline, on cycle 4 day 1, and on cycle 7 day 1. Samples came from an open-label, multicenter, first-in-human phase I dose-escalation trial of ivuxolimab. Adults with locally advanced or metastatic head and neck squamous cell, hepatocellular, melanoma or renal cell carcinoma were enrolled in the trial. Before TCR sequencing, CD4+ and CD8+ T cells were separately sorted from peripheral blood. To sequence the TCRbeta CDR3 region, genomic DNA was isolated from the sorted cells. The immunoSEQ Assay was used to sequence the TCRbeta CDR3 regions. TCRdb provides this immuneACCESS table in a form limited to in-frame rearrangements. Some clones are lacking; in checked studies, under half of them reflect an unresolved V gene, and why the rest are absent is not known. The table for this sample lists around 140,000 clones; approximately 94% of them were counted only once. The top ten clones comprise under 1.3% of the sample.

In this chain, TRBV6-5 is recombined with TRBJ1-1; perhaps TRBD1 is the D gene, with 5 bases matching. This sequence was found in an adult with an advanced solid tumor such as melanoma, head and neck, liver or kidney cancer. The source was CD4+ or CD8+ T cells sorted from blood, collected in a trial of the OX40 agonist ivuxolimab. CDR3 region: CASSQGVELEAFF. The DNA is as follows: TGTGCCAGCAGTCAGGGTGTCGAACTAGAAGCTTTCTTT.